This T cell receptor (beta chain) was recovered during a study of radiotherapy plus CTLA-4 blockade in lung cancer (dated by TCRdb to the late 2010s). Regarding the study in general: Objective responses were observed in 15% to 20% of enrolled patients, and disease control was achieved in around 30%. General study outcomes and caveats: TCR clones derived from tumors expanded in peripheral blood after treatment with radiotherapy and ipilimumab. Increased serum interferon-beta after radiation, together with early dynamic changes in blood T cell clones, were reported to be the strongest predictors of response.

Libraries were made using the immunoSEQ multiplex PCR assay. Imported from immuneACCESS, the table was reduced by TCRdb to in-frame sequences with V and J called. These copies leave out some clones; in studies compared against another copy, an unresolved V gene accounts for under half, and the cause of the remainder is not known. The sample includes tens of thousands of clones, with approximately 77% observed a single time. The top ten clonotypes cover roughly a tenth of the sample. In this study, focal radiation therapy paired with CTLA-4 blockade (ipilimumab) was tested in patients who had chemo-refractory metastatic non-small-cell lung cancer. In the case of this clone: Its binding antigen is unknown. It has no much larger one-base neighbor in the sample; base qualities were not kept.

The sample here was peripheral blood, taken from a patient treated with radiotherapy plus ipilimumab. This receptor was identified in a human donor with non-small cell lung cancer who had stable disease on radiotherapy plus ipilimumab.

The DNA sequence is TGTGCCAGCAGCTTGGGAGGGAACAATCAGCCCCAGCATTTT. It specifies CASSLGGNNQPQHF. The rearranged chain carries TRBV5-6 and TRBJ1-5; no confident D gene assignment can be made. Based on the germline V gene, the CDR1 and CDR2 sequences are SGHDT and YYEEEE. From cysteine to phenylalanine, the CDR3 is 14 amino acids long. The entry retains the CDR3 DNA only, 42 bases that are in frame from base 1. At the junction V is shortened by 0 bases and J by 3 bases, with 7 bases in between.